The sequence of this TCR beta chain was determined in a study of blood T cells in healthy people across ages. Of note for this clonotype: Its antigen remains unidentified.

Study conclusions and caveats: Without sorted subsets, naive and antigen-experienced compartments could not be conclusively compared.

Through a sample-barcoded 5' primer and a J-beta primer mix, a second PCR was run for roughly 6 to 12 cycles. MiXCR, run by TCRdb on the 5' RACE reads, gives a single entry per CDR3 protein. Found here are fewer than 1.5 million distinct CDR3 sequences, around 39% of them singletons; the top ten hold approximately 7.9%. The germline V and J ends were trimmed by 7 bases and 2 bases, with 14 bases remaining between them. The CDR3 is made up of 14 amino acids. Germline V gene sequence: CDR1 SEHNR, CDR2 FQNEAQ (reference sequence). The chain combines TRBV7-9 with TRBJ2-5; D not certain. The sequence derives from a young woman in good health. Sequenced: blood. The DNA of the CDR3 is TGTGCCAGCACTCCTTTGATGCCGCAAGAGACCCAGTACTTC. Residues: CASTPLMPQETQYF.